This T cell receptor beta chain originates from a study of shared clonotypes between healthy human individuals. Sequencing used immunoSEQ multiplex PCR; TCRdb keeps in-frame clones, though not all of them. The data show some 2,000,000 clones, 95% seen once. On this clone: Antigen specificity is unknown.

The study, taken as a whole, reports: Owing to a small donor count, the genetic and exposure-history diversity represented was limited. The study's rarefaction showed incomplete sorted-subset sequencing despite large depth.

Germline V gene data show CDR1 as MNHEY and CDR2 as SMNVEV (reference sequence). The CDR3 runs 13 residues. V gave up 8 bases and J gave up 9 bases, with 17 bases separating them. Sequenced input: naive CD4+ T cells sorted from blood. As for subset: CD45RA+ positively selected. The clonotype originates from a man younger than 30 in good health. This sequence joins TRBV27 and TRBJ1-5, with D possibly TRBD1 on 5 matching bases. This chain's CDR3 is CASGVPGPRPQHF. CDR3 in DNA: TGTGCCAGCGGGGTCCCAGGGCCGAGGCCCCAGCATTTT.